The next 17 T cell receptor beta chains were all read from a single sample in a study of Graves' ophthalmopathy and Graves' hyperthyroidism. RNA transcripts served as template for amplifying TCR beta CDR3 sequences. Second-round multiplex PCR came after first-round RT-PCR with HTBI primers. MiXCR, run by TCRdb on the multiplex PCR reads, gives a single entry per CDR3 protein. The profile covers roughly 220,000 distinct CDR3 sequences, with about 47% appearing a single time and approximately 51% taken by the ten largest. The source material was peripheral blood. The receptors derive from an adult man with Graves' ophthalmopathy.

There are many counts of this clonotype. V usage is TRBV10-3 and J usage is TRBJ2-5; D is unclear. V was trimmed by 3 bases and J by 0 bases, leaving 8 bases between them. The CDR3 covers 14 residues. CDR1 ENHRY and CDR2 SYGVKD come from the germline V gene. CDR3 residues: CAISDGPYQETQYF. In DNA, the CDR3 is TGTGCCATCAGTGACGGGCCGTACCAAGAGACCCAGTACTTC.

The table lists this clonotype with a few counts. The chain links TRBV19 to TRBJ1-1, with 12 bases aligning to TRBD1. CDR1 and CDR2 from the germline V gene are LNHDA and SQIVND (reference sequence). The CDR3 is 17 amino acids. With V trimmed by 5 bases and J by 5 bases, 12 bases remained unmatched. The CDR3 DNA follows: TGTGCCAGTAGTTCTCCGGGACAGGGGGCGTCGGGTACTGAAGCTTTCTTT. Residues: CASSSPGQGASGTEAFF.

The chain carries TRBV7-9 and TRBJ1-1; 7 nucleotides align to TRBD1. V lost 4 bases, J lost 1 base, and 18 bases stayed unmatched. The CDR3 consists of 19 residues. Germline V gives CDR1 SEHNR, CDR2 FQNEAQ (reference sequence). The CDR3 sequence is CASSSPTGPDSLANTEAFF. As DNA, the CDR3 is TGTGCCAGCAGCTCCCCGACAGGGCCCGACAGCCTGGCGAACACTGAAGCTTTCTTT.

A few counts support this clonotype. The rearrangement joins TRBV2 to TRBJ2-6, with D tentatively TRBD1 (6 bases). Germline CDR1 reads SNHLY; CDR2 reads FYNNEI. There are 15 residues in the CDR3. With 9 bases removed from V and 1 base from J, the gap between germline ends came to 13 bases. CDR3 residues: CASRTATSGANVLTF. CDR3 nucleotide sequence: TGTGCCAGTAGGACAGCCACTTCTGGGGCCAACGTCCTGACTTTC. The whole variable domain, filled in from reference TRBV2 and TRBJ2-6, reads EPEVTQTPSHQVTQMGQEVILRCVPISNHLYFYWYRQILGQKVEFLVSFYNNEISEKSEIFDDQFSVERPDGSNFTLKIRSTKLEDSAMYFCASRTATSGANVLTFGAGSRLTVL.

This clonotype was seen a few times. The chain has TRBV4-1 and TRBJ1-1, with no clear D. CDR3 length: 16 amino acids. V gave up 1 base and J gave up 8 bases, with 20 bases separating them. The germline V gene encodes CDR1 MGHRA and CDR2 YSYEKL. The CDR3 spells CASSQVSVSTHREAFF. The CDR3 region has the DNA TGCGCCAGCAGCCAAGTAAGCGTTTCGACTCACCGGGAAGCTTTCTTT.

The rearrangement joins TRBV5-1 to TRBJ1-1; tentatively, D is TRBD1 (6 bases). This CDR3 spans 14 amino acids. The germline V and J ends were trimmed by 0 bases and 4 bases, with 10 bases remaining between them. CDR1 is SGHRS and CDR2 is YFSETQ in the germline V gene. The CDR3 protein is CASSLERGFTEAFF. The CDR3 nucleotides are TGCGCCAGCAGCTTGGAGAGGGGGTTCACTGAAGCTTTCTTT.

V is TRBV20-1 and J is TRBJ2-3; 9 nucleotides match TRBD2. Germline V gene data show CDR1 as DFQATT and CDR2 as SNEGSKA (reference sequence). The CDR3 runs 13 residues. The junction had 3 bases not matched to a gene; V was cut back by 3 bases and J by 5 bases. The CDR3 region is CSARERGEDTQYF. DNA for the CDR3: TGCAGTGCTAGGGAGCGGGGGGAAGATACGCAGTATTTT.

The genes are TRBV4-1 and TRBJ1-2; the D is unclear. Trimming stripped 0 bases from V and 7 bases from J, with 12 bases between. Per the germline V gene, CDR1 is MGHRA and CDR2 is YSYEKL. This CDR3 comprises 14 residues. The CDR3 loop is CASSQERANTGYTF. The CDR3 DNA sequence: TGCGCCAGCAGCCAAGAAAGGGCGAACACTGGCTACACCTTC.

The chain couples TRBV7-9 to TRBJ1-3; TRBD1 is a possible D gene (5 bases). The CDR3 runs to 16 residues. CDR1 is SEHNR, CDR2 FQNEAQ, per germline (reference sequence). V lost 5 bases, J lost 0 bases, and 14 bases lay in between. CDR3 sequence reads: CASSPPTGVSGNTIYF. CDR3 nucleotides: TGTGCCAGCAGCCCACCTACAGGCGTCTCTGGAAACACCATATATTTT.

Turning to this clonotype: The junction does not match germline at one end; this may be a read error. The gene calls are TRBV5-1 and TRBJ1-1; D perhaps matches TRBD1 (5 bases). The CDR3 extends over 14 amino acids. Germline V gene data show CDR1 as SGHRS and CDR2 as YFSETQ. The CDR3, as DNA: TGTGCCAGCAGCTCGGGGGGATCAAACACTGAAGCTTTCTTT. Encoded protein: CASSSGGSNTEAFF.

This clonotype was counted ten times or more. The rearrangement links TRBV20-1 to TRBJ1-2; D possibly corresponds to TRBD1 (5 bases). Trimming removed 3 bases at V and 2 bases at J, with 7 bases between. There are 12 residues in the CDR3. The germline gives CDR1 DFQATT, CDR2 SNEGSKA (reference sequence). CDR3 protein: CSARGENYGYTF. The CDR3 DNA reads TGCAGTGCTAGGGGGGAGAACTATGGCTACACCTTC.

This chain connects TRBV15 to TRBJ2-2; 7 bases agree with TRBD1. From germline, CDR1 is LNHNV and CDR2 YYDKDF (reference sequence). The CDR3 runs to 15 residues. V lost 8 bases to trimming and J lost 1 base; unmatched junction nucleotides: 7. CDR3 residues: CATSPGQWNTGELFF. The CDR3 nucleotides are TGTGCCACCTCTCCGGGACAGTGGAACACCGGGGAGCTGTTTTTT.

This clonotype has a handful of counts. This chain links TRBV5-6 with TRBJ1-1; the D is unclear. This CDR3 has 15 amino acids. Trimming took off 0 bases at V and 3 bases at J, with 12 bases between the two ends. Germline values: CDR1 SGHDT, CDR2 YYEEEE. The CDR3 DNA reads TGTGCCAGCAGCTTGGGGGGTTTAACACACACTGAAGCTTTCTTT. Translated: CASSLGGLTHTEAFF.

This chain uses TRBV5-1 with TRBJ2-5; 9 nucleotides match TRBD1. Germline trimming cut 0 bases from V and 4 bases from J; bases unmatched to any gene: 7. The CDR3 has 16 amino acids. Germline V gives CDR1 SGHRS, CDR2 YFSETQ. CDR3 sequence reads: CASSLAGTGTGETQYF. In DNA form, the CDR3 reads TGCGCCAGCAGCTTGGCCGGGACAGGGACCGGAGAGACCCAGTACTTC.

This chain links TRBV2 with TRBJ1-6, with 7 bases matching TRBD1. The germline V gene has CDR1 SNHLY and CDR2 FYNNEI. J gave up 0 bases and V 6 bases, and 5 bases lay outside the gene matches. The length of the CDR3 is 16 residues. The CDR3 nucleotides are TGTGCCAGCAGGGAGACAGGGAGCTCCTATAATTCACCCCTCCACTTT. As protein: CASRETGSSYNSPLHF.

The chain combines TRBV20-1 with TRBJ2-2; 9 bases align to TRBD2. This CDR3 comprises 15 residues. Unmatched junction bases numbered 12, after V lost 6 bases and J lost 7 bases. Germline V CDR1 and CDR2: DFQATT, SNEGSKA (reference sequence). CDR3 region: CSALSPSGAGGELFF. In DNA, the CDR3 is TGCAGTGCCCTCTCGCCTAGCGGGGCGGGCGGGGAGCTGTTTTTT.

The table lists this clonotype with a few counts. CDR3 coding DNA: TGCGCCAGCAGCGTCAGGGAGGGAGGCTATGGCTACACCTTC. Translating gives CASSVREGGYGYTF. The chain recombines TRBV4-1 with TRBJ1-2, with D perhaps matching TRBD1 (5 bases). Germline V lookup: CDR1 MGHRA, CDR2 YSYEKL. This CDR3 has 14 amino acids. V lost 5 bases to trimming and J lost 4 bases, with 14 bases between them.